What follows are 20 T cell receptor beta chains derived from one specimen sequenced in a study of blood T cell repertoires in COVID-19. Only in-frame clones appear in the TCRdb table, and some are missing; sequencing was by immunoSEQ multiplex PCR. Among about 330,000 clones listed, roughly 89% were seen once. The material sequenced was peripheral blood. The receptors shown here come from a young man with COVID-19, enrolled during active disease.

The V and J genes are TRBV7-2 and TRBJ2-5; 12 bases match TRBD2. Trimming removed 4 bases from V and 5 bases from J; junction bases left unmatched: 5. CDR3 size: 15 residues. Germline V gene data show CDR1 as SGHTA and CDR2 as FQGNSA. DNA of the CDR3: TGTGCCAGCAGCTCCCTAGCGGGGGGGTTCGAGACCCAGTACTTC. Translated, it gives CASSSLAGGFETQYF.

The chain joins TRBV7-2 to TRBJ1-5; D uncertain. Germline loops: CDR1 SGHTA, CDR2 FQGNSA. The CDR3 spans 16 residues. Trimming removed 1 base from V and 0 bases from J, with 10 bases in between. The CDR3 coding sequence is TGTGCCAGCAGCTTAGATGGCAGGTTTAGCAATCAGCCCCAGCATTTT. Protein sequence: CASSLDGRFSNQPQHF.

The chain carries TRBV9 and TRBJ1-3; D is uncertain. V was cut by 0 bases and J by 3 bases, with 13 bases left in between. In germline, CDR1 is SGDLS, CDR2 YYNGEE. This CDR3 is 16 amino acids long. The CDR3 region is CASSVATPSVGNTIYF. CDR3 coding DNA: TGTGCCAGCAGCGTAGCTACGCCCTCCGTTGGAAACACCATATATTTT.

The gene calls are TRBV5-4 and TRBJ1-3; D remains ambiguous. V lost 0 bases and J lost 4, with 5 bases in between. The germline V gene has CDR1 SGHNT and CDR2 YYREEE (reference sequence). The CDR3 consists of 13 residues. The CDR3 sequence is CASSLESGNTIYF. CDR3 sequence (DNA): TGTGCCAGCAGCTTGGAAAGCGGAAACACCATATATTTT. The variable domain in full, completed from reference TRBV5-4 and TRBJ1-3, reads ETGVTQSPTHLIKTRGQQVTLRCSSQSGHNTVSWYQQALGQGPQFIFQYYREEENGRGNFPPRFSGLQFPNYSSELNVNALELDDSALYLCASSLESGNTIYFGEGSWLTVV.

The chain has TRBV6-2 or TRBV6-3 and TRBJ1-1; D unresolved. Germline V gene sequence: CDR1 MNHEY, CDR2 SVGEGT. The CDR3 length is 12 residues. The V and J ends lost 1 base and 12 bases respectively, with 12 bases between them. The CDR3 DNA sequence: TGTGCCAGCAGTTACTATCCCGGGGTAACTTTCTTT. It is translated as CASSYYPGVTFF.

The V and J genes are TRBV29-1 and TRBJ2-7, with a weak D call TRBD1 (6 bases). Germline lookup yields CDR1 SQVTM and CDR2 ANQGSEA. CDR3 length: 14 residues. V lost 3 bases and J 3 bases, leaving 15 bases between the germline ends. The CDR3 region has the DNA TGCAGCGTTGAGCGTTTGGGGGCGAACTACGAGCAGTACTTC. It yields the protein CSVERLGANYEQYF.

The rearrangement links TRBV6-5 to TRBJ1-6; D gene unclear. This CDR3 has 14 amino acids. The V end was cut by 11 bases, the J end by 7 bases, with 18 bases between. Germline lookup yields CDR1 MNHEY and CDR2 SVGAGI. Written as DNA, the CDR3 is TGTGCCTCGTCTGGCGAGGGCTGGAATTCACCCCTCCACTTT. This encodes CASSGEGWNSPLHF.

The chain joins TRBV15 to TRBJ2-7; D is unclear. V lost 0 bases and J 2 bases, leaving 17 bases between the germline ends. Germline-derived CDR1 and CDR2 are LNHNV and YYDKDF (reference sequence). The CDR3 has 17 amino acids. CDR3 amino acids: CATSRDRGVAPTYEQYF. The CDR3, as DNA: TGTGCCACCAGCAGAGATAGAGGAGTGGCACCTACCTACGAGCAGTACTTC.

The V and J genes are TRBV2 and TRBJ1-2; D possibly corresponds to TRBD1 (5 bases). From germline, CDR1 is SNHLY and CDR2 FYNNEI. This CDR3 has 13 amino acids. Trimming shortened V by 6 bases and J by 1 base, and 9 bases separated the two germline ends. CDR3 in amino acids: CASRYDSNYGYTF. CDR3 DNA sequence: TGTGCCAGCAGGTACGACAGTAACTATGGCTACACCTTC. Full variable domain (remainder filled in from reference TRBV2 and TRBJ1-2): EPEVTQTPSHQVTQMGQEVILRCVPISNHLYFYWYRQILGQKVEFLVSFYNNEISEKSEIFDDQFSVERPDGSNFTLKIRSTKLEDSAMYFCASRYDSNYGYTFGSGTRLTVV.

V is TRBV29-1 and J is TRBJ2-2; 8 bases are shared with TRBD2. CDR3 size: 14 residues. With V trimmed by 3 bases and J by 2 bases, 2 bases remained unmatched. CDR1 and CDR2 (germline): SQVTM, ANQGSEA. CDR3 DNA sequence: TGCAGCGTTGAGGCGGGAGGAAACACCGGGGAGCTGTTTTTT. It is translated as CSVEAGGNTGELFF.

This chain joins TRBV6-5 and TRBJ1-1; D gene uncertain. The CDR3 is 15 amino acids. CDR1 MNHEY and CDR2 SVGAGI come from the germline V gene. V was pared by 2 bases and J by 1 base, with 11 bases between. The CDR3 nucleotides are TGTGCCAGCAGTTACGACTATAACAGGAACACTGAAGCTTTCTTT. It is translated as CASSYDYNRNTEAFF.

The chain employs TRBV7-9 and TRBJ2-7, with D perhaps TRBD1 (5 bases). CDR3 size: 16 residues. V lost 2 bases, J lost 2 bases, and 16 bases lay in between. Germline V gene data show CDR1 as SEHNR and CDR2 as FQNEAQ (reference sequence). CDR3 sequence reads: CASSLSRAGPPYEQYF. CDR3 sequence (DNA): TGTGCCAGCAGCTTATCCCGGGCAGGGCCACCCTACGAGCAGTACTTC.

This chain uses TRBV28 with TRBJ1-1, with a possible D match to TRBD1 (5 bases). V was trimmed by 3 bases and J by 5 bases, leaving 13 bases between them. The germline gives CDR1 MDHEN, CDR2 SYDVKM. The CDR3 spans 14 residues. The CDR3 reads CASSFIHGTTEAFF. The CDR3 DNA sequence: TGTGCCAGCAGTTTCATCCACGGGACTACTGAAGCTTTCTTT.

V is TRBV4-3 and J is TRBJ2-7, with D maybe TRBD1 (5 bases). The V and J ends lost 0 bases and 2 bases respectively, with 8 bases between them. Germline CDR1 and CDR2: LGHNA and YSLEER. The CDR3 is 14 amino acids. CDR3 DNA: TGCGCCAGCAGCCAAGAGTGGGGCGCCTACGAGCAGTACTTC. Translation: CASSQEWGAYEQYF.

Only one count was recorded for this clone. This chain links TRBV24-1 with TRBJ2-3; TRBD2 agrees at 8 bases. The CDR3 totals 12 residues. Germline trimming cut 6 bases from V and 11 bases from J; bases unmatched to any gene: 6. Germline-derived CDR1 and CDR2 are KGHDR and SFDVKD. As DNA, the CDR3 is TGTGCCACCAGTCGATCCGGGAGGGTGCAGTATTTT. Its protein is CATSRSGRVQYF.

V and J are TRBV5-4 and TRBJ2-1; TRBD2 matches at 12 bases. The CDR3 sequence is 16 residues long. CDR1 is SGHNT, CDR2 YYREEE, per germline (reference sequence). Trimming took 4 bases from V and 3 from J; bases not matched to a gene: 5. CDR3 DNA sequence: TGTGCCAGCAGCCCCGGGACTAGCGGGCACTACAATGAGCAGTTCTTC. It translates to CASSPGTSGHYNEQFF.

This clone has only one observation. This chain uses TRBV25-1 with TRBJ2-1; TRBD1 matches 7 bases. The V and J ends lost 5 bases and 3 bases, in that order; junction bases with no gene match: 7. The CDR3 covers 15 residues. CDR1 is MGHDK and CDR2 is SYGVNS in the germline V gene. The CDR3 DNA reads as TGTGCCAGCAGTCTCCGGGACAGTTTCTACAATGAGCAGTTCTTC. Translation: CASSLRDSFYNEQFF.

This chain connects TRBV7-9 to TRBJ1-1; 9 bases align to TRBD1. V trimming: 5 bases; J trimming: 5 bases; junction bases outside the gene matches: 9. This CDR3 is 15 amino acids long. In germline, CDR1 is SEHNR, CDR2 FQNEAQ (reference sequence). In nucleotides, the CDR3 is TGTGCCAGCAGCACCACGGACAGGGGTGGGACTGAAGCTTTCTTT. It encodes CASSTTDRGGTEAFF.

This clone was picked up a small number of times. This CDR3 is CASSVAGGPNEQYF. CDR3 coding DNA: TGTGCCAGCAGCGTAGCGGGGGGGCCCAACGAGCAGTACTTC. The chain employs TRBV9 and TRBJ2-7, with 8 nucleotides matching TRBD2. The CDR3 contains 14 residues. CDR1 and CDR2 from the germline V gene are SGDLS and YYNGEE. The V and J ends lost 0 bases and 5 bases, in that order; junction bases with no gene match: 4.

The chain couples TRBV5-4 to TRBJ1-4, with 7 bases fitting TRBD1. Germline V gene lookup returns CDR1 SGHNT and CDR2 YYREEE (reference sequence). V lost 3 bases, J lost 10 bases, and 18 bases stayed unmatched. The CDR3 consists of 17 residues. The CDR3 loop reads CASSSERGAGGSGKLFF. The CDR3, as DNA: TGTGCCAGCAGCTCAGAGCGAGGGGCAGGGGGGAGCGGAAAACTGTTTTTT.